A single sample gave rise to the 28 T cell receptor beta chains below, sequenced in a study of cytomegalovirus exposure and HLA in healthy donors. The primer mix had 60 Vbeta and 13 Jbeta primers. Clones were sequenced by immunoSEQ multiplex PCR, and TCRdb holds only the in-frame ones, with some missing. This table has over 150,000 clones, 65% to 75% appearing once. Material: PBMCs. The receptors here all came from a man in his late teens or twenties in good health and CMV-seronegative.

The gene calls are TRBV19 and TRBJ1-1; D possibly corresponds to TRBD1 (6 bases). The V end lost 7 bases, the J end lost 1 base, and 19 bases lay between the germline ends. The germline V gene has CDR1 LNHDA and CDR2 SQIVND (reference sequence). The CDR3 covers 16 residues. Here the CDR3 reads CASTFLGGGENTEAFF. CDR3 DNA: TGTGCCAGTACTTTTTTAGGGGGGGGAGAGAACACTGAAGCTTTCTTT. The full variable domain, in which reference TRBV19 and TRBJ1-1 provide the parts outside the CDR3, is DGGITQSPKYLFRKEGQNVTLSCEQNLNHDAMYWYRQDPGQGLRLIYYSQIVNDFQKGDIAEGYSVSREKKESFPLTVTSAQKNPTAFYLCASTFLGGGENTEAFFGQGTRLTVV.

V is TRBV4-3 and J is TRBJ2-1, with D possibly TRBD2 on 5 matching bases. The CDR3 runs 16 residues. Trimming pared 1 base from V and 7 bases from J, leaving 17 bases between. The V gene's germline CDR1 is LGHNA and CDR2 YSLEER. This CDR3 reads CASSQVELISGNEQFF. CDR3 DNA sequence: TGCGCCAGCAGCCAAGTGGAGCTTATTTCGGGAAATGAGCAGTTCTTC.

The V call is TRBV10-2, the J call TRBJ2-7; 8 positions agree with TRBD1. Germline CDR1 reads WSHSY; CDR2 reads SAAADI. The CDR3 contains 14 residues. CDR3 residues: CASSESVWTGTHFV. CDR3 nucleotides: TGCGCCAGCAGTGAGTCCGTCTGGACAGGGACCCATTTTGTC.

This clone occurred a few times. This rearrangement joins TRBV29-1 to TRBJ1-1; TRBD1 aligns across 8 bases. The CDR3 totals 12 residues. J lost 4 bases, V lost 6 bases, and 4 bases had no gene match. Germline V gene lookup returns CDR1 SQVTM and CDR2 ANQGSEA. This chain's CDR3 is CSVTTGGTEAFF. The CDR3 bases are TGCAGCGTCACAACAGGGGGCACTGAAGCTTTCTTT.

In regard to this clone: An end of the junction differs from the germline gene, which may be a read error. The V and J genes are TRBV20-1 and TRBJ1-6; 9 nucleotides agree with TRBD1. Germline V CDR1 and CDR2: DFQATT, SNEGSKA (reference sequence). This CDR3 is 11 amino acids long. The CDR3 protein is CSARDLGTGSF. CDR3 in DNA: TGCAGTGCTAGAGATCTCGGGACAGGGAGTTTT.

The rearrangement joins TRBV5-1 to TRBJ2-3; 7 bases line up with TRBD2. The CDR3 totals 16 residues. Unmatched junction bases numbered 9, after V lost 3 bases and J lost 2 bases. Germline-derived CDR1 and CDR2 are SGHRS and YFSETQ. DNA for the CDR3: TGCGCCAGCAGCTCTCACCCCGGGACTATCACAGATACGCAGTATTTT. As protein: CASSSHPGTITDTQYF.

Of note for this clone: Other DNA variants within this sample encode the same CDR3. This chain connects TRBV30 to TRBJ2-5; 8 bases fit TRBD2. The germline CDR1 and CDR2 sequences are GTSNPN and SVGIG (reference sequence). Unmatched junction bases numbered 4, after V lost 2 bases and J lost 2 bases. The CDR3 runs 14 residues. Here the CDR3 reads CAWSSGGGQETQYF. CDR3 coding DNA: TGTGCCTGGAGTTCCGGCGGGGGGCAAGAGACCCAGTACTTC.

This clone was seen a single time. V and J are TRBV13 and TRBJ1-5, with 10 bases lining up with TRBD1. Germline V lookup: CDR1 PRHDT, CDR2 FYEKMQ (reference sequence). The CDR3 loop spans 21 amino acids. J was trimmed by 4 bases and V by 5 bases; bases with no gene match: 23. This CDR3 reads CASSQLCPEGQGTTLNQPQHF. CDR3 DNA sequence: TGTGCCAGCAGCCAACTTTGCCCAGAGGGACAGGGGACAACCCTGAATCAGCCCCAGCATTTT.

This rearrangement joins TRBV30 to TRBJ1-3; no reliable D call. Per the germline V gene, CDR1 is GTSNPN and CDR2 is SVGIG (reference sequence). There are 15 residues in the CDR3. The V and J ends lost 0 bases and 2 bases respectively, with 11 bases between them. The CDR3 DNA follows: TGTGCCTGGAGTGTAGGAAGTGCGGCTGGAAACACCATATATTTT. Translating it yields CAWSVGSAAGNTIYF.

The chain recombines TRBV4-1 with TRBJ1-1, with 10 bases lining up with TRBD1. This CDR3 spans 16 amino acids. The V segment lost 3 bases and the J segment 1 base; nucleotides outside the gene matches: 5. Per germline, CDR1 MGHRA and CDR2 YSYEKL. The DNA for the CDR3 is TGCGCCAGCAGCCACGCCTGGGACAGGGGGAACACTGAAGCTTTCTTT. Protein product: CASSHAWDRGNTEAFF.

The chain is built from TRBV7-9 and TRBJ2-1; 8 bases align to TRBD2. With 3 bases clipped from V and 5 bases from J, the junction kept 6 bases outside the gene matches. Germline CDR1 and CDR2: SEHNR and FQNEAQ (reference sequence). There are 15 residues in the CDR3. CDR3 nucleotides: TGTGCCAGCAGCTTTCGGGGGGGCCCCGACAATGAGCAGTTCTTC. This codes for CASSFRGGPDNEQFF.

This clone has just a few counts. The chain employs TRBV19 and TRBJ2-2; D remains unclear. The CDR3 runs to 12 residues. V was trimmed by 5 bases and J by 3 bases, leaving 4 bases between them. CDR1 and CDR2 from the germline V gene are LNHDA and SQIVND (reference sequence). CDR3 nucleotide sequence: TGTGCCAGTAGTCGGGACACCGGGGAGCTGTTTTTT. This codes for CASSRDTGELFF.

This rearrangement joins TRBV28 to TRBJ1-6; D call uncertain. Trimming took 3 bases from V and 3 from J, leaving 15 bases between them. This CDR3 is 17 amino acids long. Germline V gene sequence: CDR1 MDHEN, CDR2 SYDVKM. The CDR3 sequence: CASSFGLSPFYNSPLHF. The CDR3 DNA follows: TGTGCCAGCAGTTTTGGCCTCTCTCCCTTCTATAATTCACCCCTCCACTTT.

The rearrangement joins TRBV5-4 to TRBJ2-7; D is possibly TRBD2 (6 bases). Germline CDR1 reads SGHNT; CDR2 reads YYREEE (reference sequence). CDR3 length equals 15 residues. Trimming pared 3 bases from V and 3 bases from J, leaving 16 bases between. The CDR3 DNA is TGTGCCAGCAGCTCTGGTGGGGGGTTGGGCTACGAGCAGTACTTC. Residues: CASSSGGGLGYEQYF.

The chain combines TRBV6-6 with TRBJ1-4, with D possibly matching TRBD1 (6 bases). Deletions cut 7 bases from V and 10 bases from J, with 10 bases between. The CDR3 consists of 11 residues. Germline assignment: CDR1 MNHNY and CDR2 SVGAGI (reference sequence). The CDR3 coding sequence is TGTGCCAGCACTTTACAGGGAAAACTGTTTTTT. It codes for CASTLQGKLFF.

This chain connects TRBV16 to TRBJ1-6, with a weak D call TRBD1 (5 bases). The CDR3 extends over 15 amino acids. From germline, CDR1 is KGHSY and CDR2 FQNENV. V was pared by 3 bases and J by 7 bases, with 13 bases between. The chain's CDR3 is CASSHEGRENSPLHF. Here the CDR3 DNA reads TGTGCCAGCAGCCACGAGGGGAGGGAAAATTCACCCCTCCACTTT. Together with reference TRBV16 and TRBJ1-6, the CDR3 gives the full variable domain: GEEVAQTPKHLVRGEGQKAKLYCAPIKGHSYVFWYQQVLKNEFKFLISFQNENVFDETGMPKERFSAKCLPNSPCSLEIQATKLEDSAVYFCASSHEGRENSPLHFGNGTRLTVT.

The CDR3 spells CASSLGGSHRTEAFF. For the CDR3, the DNA is TGTGCCAGCAGTCTAGGAGGCAGCCACCGGACTGAAGCTTTCTTT. The chain recombines TRBV28 with TRBJ1-1; D not certain. CDR3 length: 15 amino acids. V dropped 5 bases and J dropped 5 bases, with 18 bases sitting between them. Germline loops: CDR1 MDHEN, CDR2 SYDVKM. Full variable domain (missing parts from reference TRBV28 and TRBJ1-1): DVKVTQSSRYLVKRTGEKVFLECVQDMDHENMFWYRQDPGLGLRLIYFSYDVKMKEKGDIPEGYSVSREKKERFSLILESASTNQTSMYLCASSLGGSHRTEAFFGQGTRLTVV.

V gene TRBV11-3 combines with J gene TRBJ2-3; 9 positions agree with TRBD2. The CDR3 is 15 residues long. Germline lookup yields CDR1 SGHNT and CDR2 YENEEA. The trim removed 1 base at V and 6 bases at J, leaving 5 bases unmatched. CDR3 in amino acids: CASSLGGTSYDTQYF. The CDR3 DNA reads TGTGCCAGCAGCTTAGGGGGGACTAGCTACGATACGCAGTATTTT.

The chain employs TRBV7-9 and TRBJ1-1; 10 bases map to TRBD1. Germline CDR1 SEHNR, CDR2 FQNEAQ (reference sequence). Losses at the gene ends were 3 bases for V and 4 bases for J; bases not matched to a gene: 5. The CDR3 consists of 15 residues. Here the CDR3 DNA reads TGTGCCAGCAGCTTCCGGGACAGGGGTGGCACTGAAGCTTTCTTT. It yields the protein CASSFRDRGGTEAFF.

The V gene is TRBV27, the J gene TRBJ1-6; 9 bases are a match to TRBD1. The V and J ends lost 6 bases and 10 bases, in that order; junction bases with no gene match: 16. This CDR3 is built from 17 residues. Germline assignment: CDR1 MNHEY and CDR2 SMNVEV (reference sequence). The CDR3 loop is CASSPGRRTGEGSPLHF. CDR3 sequence (DNA): TGTGCCAGCAGCCCCGGAAGGAGGACAGGGGAGGGATCACCCCTCCACTTT.

The chain is built from TRBV5-6 and TRBJ1-1, with D perhaps matching TRBD1 (5 bases). The CDR3 runs to 13 residues. The V gene's germline CDR1 is SGHDT and CDR2 YYEEEE. V was shortened by 0 bases and J by 7 bases, with 10 bases between the two germline ends. The CDR3 protein is CASSLEQAVEAFF. DNA of the CDR3: TGTGCCAGCAGCTTGGAACAGGCCGTTGAAGCTTTCTTT.

The V call is TRBV27, the J call TRBJ2-3; D possibly corresponds to TRBD2 (5 bases). The CDR3 has 18 residues. Germline lookup yields CDR1 MNHEY and CDR2 SMNVEV (reference sequence). V lost 2 bases, J lost 1 base, and 19 bases lay in between. The CDR3 spells CASSLHLRTLRGTDTQYF. The CDR3 DNA reads TGTGCCAGCAGTTTACACCTTAGGACTCTGAGGGGCACAGATACGCAGTATTTT.

This chain connects TRBV6-1 to TRBJ2-3, with 9 bases that match TRBD2. V gave up 3 bases and J gave up 7 bases; unmatched junction bases: 8. The CDR3 sequence is 15 residues long. The germline V gene encodes CDR1 MNHNS and CDR2 SASEGT. The CDR3 DNA reads TGTGCCAGCAGTGACCCTAGCGGGGTGACAAATACGCAGTATTTT. This translates into CASSDPSGVTNTQYF.

The chain employs TRBV2 and TRBJ2-5; 7 bases line up with TRBD1. Losses at the gene ends were 6 bases for V and 4 bases for J; bases not matched to a gene: 11. The CDR3 length is 15 residues. The germline gives CDR1 SNHLY, CDR2 FYNNEI. CDR3 nucleotides: TGTGCCAGCAGGGCCAGGACAGGAGGAGTAGAGACCCAGTACTTC. This gives the protein CASRARTGGVETQYF. Combining the CDR3 with reference TRBV2 and TRBJ2-5 gives the whole variable domain EPEVTQTPSHQVTQMGQEVILRCVPISNHLYFYWYRQILGQKVEFLVSFYNNEISEKSEIFDDQFSVERPDGSNFTLKIRSTKLEDSAMYFCASRARTGGVETQYFGPGTRLLVL.

The V gene is TRBV18, the J gene TRBJ2-4, with 8 positions matching TRBD2. CDR3 size: 12 residues. The germline V gene has CDR1 KGHSH and CDR2 LQKENI. J lost 9 bases, V lost 6 bases, and 4 bases had no gene match. The CDR3 DNA is TGTGCCAGCTCCCGGGAGGGAGGCATTCAGTACTTC. Translated, it gives CASSREGGIQYF.

This chain uses TRBV18 with TRBJ1-5, with TRBD1 identical over 7 bases. The junction had 10 bases not matched to a gene; V was cut back by 5 bases and J by 3 bases. This CDR3 spans 16 amino acids. The germline V gene has CDR1 KGHSH and CDR2 LQKENI. Here the CDR3 reads CASSSTGAGANQPQHF. The CDR3 DNA sequence: TGTGCCAGCTCATCCACAGGGGCAGGAGCCAATCAGCCCCAGCATTTT.

The J gene is TRBJ1-2, the V gene TRBV15; no reliable D call. V was clipped by 9 bases and J by 4 bases, with 15 bases between them. Germline V gene lookup returns CDR1 LNHNV and CDR2 YYDKDF (reference sequence). The CDR3 is 13 residues long. CDR3 nucleotides: TGTGCCACTTCCATGGACGGAGGCTATGGCTACACCTTC. This translates into CATSMDGGYGYTF.

This chain uses TRBV6-1 with TRBJ1-6, with D unclear. Between the trimmed V and J ends, which lost 5 bases and 11 bases, there was a span of 16 bases. Germline-derived CDR1 and CDR2 are MNHNS and SASEGT. This CDR3 comprises 14 residues. CDR3 amino acids: CASSPSTGSAPLHF. CDR3 in DNA: TGTGCCAGCAGTCCGTCTACCGGGTCAGCACCCCTCCACTTT.